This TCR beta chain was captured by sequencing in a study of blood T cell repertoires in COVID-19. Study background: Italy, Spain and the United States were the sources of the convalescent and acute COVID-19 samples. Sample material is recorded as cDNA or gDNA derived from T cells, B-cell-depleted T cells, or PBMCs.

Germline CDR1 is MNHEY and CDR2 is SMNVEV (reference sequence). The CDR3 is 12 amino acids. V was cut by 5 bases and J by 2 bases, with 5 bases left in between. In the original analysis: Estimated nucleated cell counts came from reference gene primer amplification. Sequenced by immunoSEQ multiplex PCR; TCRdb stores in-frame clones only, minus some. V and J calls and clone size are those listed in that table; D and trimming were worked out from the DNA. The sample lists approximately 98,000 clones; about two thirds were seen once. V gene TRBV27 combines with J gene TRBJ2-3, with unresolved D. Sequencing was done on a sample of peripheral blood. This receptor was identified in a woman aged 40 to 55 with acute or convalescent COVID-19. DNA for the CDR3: TGTGCCAGCAGTCCCTCCACAGATACGCAGTATTTT. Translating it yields CASSPSTDTQYF.